The 29 T cell receptor beta chains below were found in one sample sequenced in a study of cytomegalovirus exposure and HLA in healthy donors. A multiplex PCR was run with 60 Vbeta primers and 13 Jbeta primers. Clones were sequenced by immunoSEQ multiplex PCR, and TCRdb holds only the in-frame ones, with some missing. The sample carries 130,000 to 150,000 clones, more than 70% recorded once. Sequenced sample: PBMCs. The origin of the receptors is a woman aged 45-65 years in good health and CMV-seronegative.

In its sample, this clone was seen once. The same CDR3 is also encoded by other DNA sequences in this sample. The gene calls are TRBV6-1 and TRBJ1-1; unclear D gene. This CDR3 has 14 amino acids. V was trimmed by 5 bases and J by 1 base, leaving 11 bases between them. The germline CDR1 and CDR2 sequences are MNHNS and SASEGT. The CDR3: CASSLFVANTEAFF. In DNA, the CDR3 is TGTGCCAGCAGTCTATTTGTAGCGAACACTGAAGCTTTCTTT.

The rearrangement joins TRBV7-3 to TRBJ2-2, with 13 bases lining up with TRBD2. CDR3 size: 18 residues. The germline V gene encodes CDR1 SGHTA and CDR2 FQGTGA. The J segment lost 3 bases and the V segment lost 5 bases, leaving 9 bases of the junction unmatched. The CDR3 DNA reads as TGTGCCAGCAGCGCCTTACTAGCGGGGGGGCCGGACACCGGGGAGCTGTTTTTT. It is translated as CASSALLAGGPDTGELFF.

This sequence joins TRBV19 and TRBJ1-4; 7 bases agree with TRBD1. This CDR3 has 14 residues. Germline V gene sequence: CDR1 LNHDA, CDR2 SQIVND (reference sequence). Losses at the gene ends were 4 bases for V and 4 bases for J; bases not matched to a gene: 3. The DNA of the CDR3 is TGTGCCAGTAGTACGGGACAGCTTAATGAAAAACTGTTTTTT. Its protein is CASSTGQLNEKLFF.

V gene TRBV4-2 combines with J gene TRBJ2-1; 8 bases line up with TRBD2. CDR3 length: 16 amino acids. V lost 0 bases, J lost 4 bases, and 5 bases stayed unmatched. The germline CDR1 and CDR2 sequences are LGHNA and YNFKEQ. CDR3 loop: CASSQDGGGWYNEQFF. In DNA, the CDR3 is TGTGCCAGCAGCCAAGACGGGGGGGGCTGGTACAATGAGCAGTTCTTC.

V is TRBV28 and J is TRBJ1-2; TRBD1 might be the D (5 bases). The CDR3 spans 15 residues. The V and J ends lost 3 bases and 6 bases respectively, with 17 bases between them. Per the germline V gene, CDR1 is MDHEN and CDR2 is SYDVKM. The CDR3 DNA sequence: TGTGCCAGCAGTTTGTATCAGGGTTTAGTAGATGGCTACACCTTC. Residues: CASSLYQGLVDGYTF.

The chain has TRBV7-9 and TRBJ1-5, with TRBD1 as a possible D gene (5 bases). The CDR3 runs 15 residues. Germline CDR1 and CDR2: SEHNR and FQNEAQ (reference sequence). Trimming removed 2 bases at V and 6 bases at J, with 14 bases between. CDR3 loop: CASSLLPGNGQPQHF. The CDR3 region has the DNA TGTGCCAGCAGCTTACTTCCAGGGAACGGTCAGCCCCAGCATTTT.

The CDR3: CAIGRDRGNEQFF. The CDR3 region has the DNA TGTGCCATCGGGAGGGACCGGGGGAATGAGCAGTTCTTC. This chain links TRBV10-3 with TRBJ2-1, with TRBD2 matching over 7 bases. The CDR3 spans 13 residues. CDR1 is ENHRY, CDR2 SYGVKD, per germline. The ends lost 8 bases at V and 7 bases at J; junction bases unmatched: 8.

The CDR3 DNA reads as TGTGCCTGGAGTAAGGGAGCGGGGGGGCAGTACTTC. Its protein product is CAWSKGAGGQYF. This chain joins TRBV30 and TRBJ2-5, with 10 positions matching TRBD2. Germline CDR1 is GTSNPN and CDR2 is SVGIG (reference sequence). The length of the CDR3 is 12 residues. V lost 2 bases to trimming and J lost 11 bases; unmatched junction nucleotides: 5. Filled out from reference TRBV30 and TRBJ2-5, the complete variable domain reads SQTIHQWPATLVQPVGSPLSLECTVEGTSNPNLYWYRQAAGRGLQLLFYSVGIGQISSEVPQNLSASRPQDRQFILSSKKLLLSDSGFYLCAWSKGAGGQYFGPGTRLLVL.

The chain has TRBV9 and TRBJ2-3, with a weak D call TRBD2 (5 bases). Germline V gene lookup returns CDR1 SGDLS and CDR2 YYNGEE. CDR3 length: 14 amino acids. The V gene lost 0 bases and the J gene lost 0 bases, with 5 bases spanning the gap. The DNA of the CDR3 is TGTGCCAGCAGCGTAGCGGGGAGCACAGATACGCAGTATTTT. It encodes CASSVAGSTDTQYF.

The count of this clone is one. The rearrangement uses TRBV5-4 and TRBJ2-5; possibly TRBD1 for D (5 bases). The CDR3 runs to 15 residues. Germline CDR1 SGHNT, CDR2 YYREEE (reference sequence). V was trimmed by 1 base and J by 4 bases, leaving 14 bases between them. DNA for the CDR3: TGTGCCAGCAGCTTGCCCCAGGGCTATGGAGAGACCCAGTACTTC. It specifies CASSLPQGYGETQYF.

Only a few counts were recorded for this clone. The chain is built from TRBV18 and TRBJ2-5; TRBD1 agrees at 9 bases. This CDR3 has 19 amino acids. In germline, CDR1 is KGHSH, CDR2 LQKENI. Trimming cost V 2 bases and J 1 base; bases outside gene matches: 14. The CDR3 DNA reads TGTGCCAGCTCACCAAGGTTCACAGGGGGCCATATGATCCAAGAGACCCAGTACTTC. It specifies CASSPRFTGGHMIQETQYF.

The chain uses TRBV28 and TRBJ1-2; D is undetermined. The germline V gene has CDR1 MDHEN and CDR2 SYDVKM. V dropped 3 bases and J dropped 8 bases, with 10 bases sitting between them. The CDR3 loop spans 12 amino acids. The CDR3 bases are TGTGCCAGCAGTTTTTCCAGAGGCGGCTACACCTTC. Translated: CASSFSRGGYTF.

The chain uses TRBV6-5 and TRBJ2-5, with D hard to call. The CDR3 covers 13 residues. V lost 5 bases and J lost 1, with 8 bases in between. Germline V CDR1 and CDR2: MNHEY, SVGAGI. The CDR3 sequence is CASSRTPQETQYF. DNA for the CDR3: TGTGCCAGCAGTCGCACTCCCCAAGAGACCCAGTACTTC.

V usage is TRBV5-1 and J usage is TRBJ1-1; D may be TRBD1 (6 bases). Per germline, CDR1 SGHRS and CDR2 YFSETQ. V dropped 2 bases and J dropped 5 bases, with 16 bases sitting between them. The CDR3 spans 15 residues. CDR3 nucleotides: TGCGCCAGCAGCTTCGTACAGGGAGATTTGACTGAAGCTTTCTTT. Encoded protein: CASSFVQGDLTEAFF.

This chain links TRBV2 with TRBJ1-6; D possibly corresponds to TRBD1 (6 bases). V lost 7 bases, J lost 7 bases, and 17 bases lay in between. This CDR3 contains 15 residues. Germline CDR1 and CDR2: SNHLY and FYNNEI. This CDR3 is CASTQQGGRNSPLHF. DNA for the CDR3: TGTGCCAGCACTCAACAGGGCGGCAGAAATTCACCCCTCCACTTT. The whole variable domain, remainder taken from reference TRBV2 and TRBJ1-6, is EPEVTQTPSHQVTQMGQEVILRCVPISNHLYFYWYRQILGQKVEFLVSFYNNEISEKSEIFDDQFSVERPDGSNFTLKIRSTKLEDSAMYFCASTQQGGRNSPLHFGNGTRLTVT.

This clone was observed a handful of times. The gene calls are TRBV29-1 and TRBJ2-4; TRBD2 aligns across 7 bases. Germline V lookup: CDR1 SQVTM, CDR2 ANQGSEA. The V segment lost 4 bases and the J segment 8 bases; nucleotides outside the gene matches: 5. This CDR3 comprises 12 residues. This CDR3 is CSVGGGGDIQYF. Written as DNA, the CDR3 is TGCAGCGTTGGTGGCGGGGGAGACATTCAGTACTTC.

The V call is TRBV11-2, the J call TRBJ2-1, with D tentatively TRBD1 (6 bases). V was shortened by 0 bases and J by 4 bases, with 10 bases between the two germline ends. CDR1 and CDR2 from the germline V gene are SGHAT and FQNNGV. This CDR3 is built from 15 residues. The CDR3 DNA is TGTGCCAGCAGCTTAGATTTGGGACAATACAATGAGCAGTTCTTC. This codes for CASSLDLGQYNEQFF. The full variable domain, in which reference TRBV11-2 and TRBJ2-1 provide the parts outside the CDR3, is EAGVAQSPRYKIIEKRQSVAFWCNPISGHATLYWYQQILGQGPKLLIQFQNNGVVDDSQLPKDRFSAERLKGVDSTLKIQPAKLEDSAVYLCASSLDLGQYNEQFFGPGTRLTVL.

This clone was picked up a small number of times. The chain links TRBV6-6 to TRBJ2-3, with TRBD2 as a possible D gene (6 bases). V was shortened by 5 bases and J by 3 bases, with 12 bases between the two germline ends. Looked up from germline, CDR1 is MNHNY and CDR2 is SVGAGI (reference sequence). CDR3 length: 14 amino acids. The CDR3 reads CASSVSGRTDTQYF. CDR3 nucleotide sequence: TGTGCCAGCAGTGTTTCAGGGAGGACAGATACGCAGTATTTT.

The chain recombines TRBV19 with TRBJ1-2, with 10 bases matching TRBD1. CDR3 length: 15 amino acids. The V gene end was trimmed by 6 bases and the J gene end by 6 bases; junction bases not matched to a gene: 10. CDR1 LNHDA and CDR2 SQIVND come from the germline V gene (reference sequence). As DNA, the CDR3 is TGTGCCAGTAGCGCTGACAGGGGGCCTTTGGATGGCTACACCTTC. It is translated as CASSADRGPLDGYTF.

This clone was observed a few times. V and J are TRBV14 and TRBJ2-7; the D gene is possibly TRBD2 (6 bases). Germline V gene lookup returns CDR1 SGHDN and CDR2 FVKESK. V shed 4 bases and J shed 6 bases, with 13 bases lying between them. This CDR3 contains 13 residues. The CDR3 nucleotides read TGTGCCAGCAGCCCGGGAGCCGTGGGCGAGCAGTACTTC. Its protein product is CASSPGAVGEQYF.

J is TRBJ1-2 and V is TRBV7-2; D is possibly TRBD1 (5 bases). The CDR3 contains 13 residues. Germline V gene sequence: CDR1 SGHTA, CDR2 FQGNSA. With 3 bases removed from V and 8 bases from J, the gap between germline ends came to 13 bases. DNA for the CDR3: TGTGCCAGCAGCTTCGGCAGGGAAGGAGGCTACACCTTC. Its translation: CASSFGREGGYTF.

The rearrangement links TRBV6-5 to TRBJ1-2; tentative D call: TRBD1 (5 bases). The CDR3 sequence is 14 residues long. The germline CDR1 and CDR2 sequences are MNHEY and SVGAGI. The V gene lost 0 bases and the J gene lost 3 bases, with 8 bases spanning the gap. CDR3 nucleotides: TGTGCCAGCAGTTACTCGGGCAGGGACTATGGCTACACCTTC. Amino acid sequence: CASSYSGRDYGYTF.

The rearrangement uses TRBV2 and TRBJ1-6, with TRBD1 identical over 10 bases. The CDR3 contains 14 residues. The V and J ends lost 7 bases and 7 bases, in that order; junction bases with no gene match: 4. The V gene's germline CDR1 is SNHLY and CDR2 FYNNEI. The CDR3 loop is CASTGTGVNSPLHF. The CDR3 region has the DNA TGTGCCAGCACCGGGACAGGGGTAAATTCACCCCTCCACTTT.

In its sample, this clone was seen once. V and J are TRBV5-1 and TRBJ2-2, with a weak D call TRBD1 (6 bases). CDR1 SGHRS and CDR2 YFSETQ come from the germline V gene. This CDR3 has 14 amino acids. V was trimmed by 3 bases and J by 1 base, leaving 7 bases between them. DNA for the CDR3: TGCGCCAGCAGCTCGGGACAGAACACCGGGGAGCTGTTTTTT. This translates into CASSSGQNTGELFF.

The chain has TRBV27 and TRBJ1-4; D is unclear. Trimming stripped 3 bases from V and 8 bases from J, with 13 bases between. The CDR3 is 14 amino acids. The germline V gene encodes CDR1 MNHEY and CDR2 SMNVEV (reference sequence). The DNA for the CDR3 is TGTGCCAGCAGTTTCGGACGAGCGGGGGAAAAACTGTTTTTT. Its translation is CASSFGRAGEKLFF. The variable domain in full, with the rest retrieved from reference TRBV27 and TRBJ1-4, is EAQVTQNPRYLITVTGKKLTVTCSQNMNHEYMSWYRQDPGLGLRQIYYSMNVEVTDKGDVPEGYKVSRKEKRNFPLILESPSPNQTSLYFCASSFGRAGEKLFFGSGTQLSVL.

The V and J genes are TRBV9 and TRBJ1-5, with D possibly TRBD1 on 5 matching bases. Between the trimmed V and J ends, which lost 0 bases and 7 bases, there was a span of 8 bases. The CDR3 loop spans 13 amino acids. Germline assignment: CDR1 SGDLS and CDR2 YYNGEE. As DNA, the CDR3 is TGTGCCAGCAGCGTAGGGGGCAGACAGCCCCAGCATTTT. Encoded protein: CASSVGGRQPQHF.

The chain combines TRBV5-4 with TRBJ2-1, with D tentatively TRBD2 (6 bases). The CDR3 extends over 15 amino acids. V was cut by 4 bases and J by 0 bases, with 11 bases left in between. CDR1 is SGHNT and CDR2 is YYREEE in the germline V gene (reference sequence). DNA for the CDR3: TGTGCCAGCAGCCTTAGCGGTAGCTCCTACAATGAGCAGTTCTTC. Translated: CASSLSGSSYNEQFF.

The rearrangement uses TRBV6-5 and TRBJ2-5; D is perhaps TRBD2 (5 bases). V lost 8 bases and J 3 bases, leaving 10 bases between the germline ends. Germline V gene lookup returns CDR1 MNHEY and CDR2 SVGAGI. The CDR3 contains 12 residues. CDR3 region: CASSRGKETQYF. The CDR3 region has the DNA TGTGCCAGCTCAAGAGGGAAAGAGACCCAGTACTTC.

The gene calls are TRBV5-8 and TRBJ2-1; 12 positions agree with TRBD2. Looked up from germline, CDR1 is SGHTS and CDR2 is YDEGEE. The CDR3 is 15 amino acids. V gave up 10 bases and J gave up 0 bases; unmatched junction bases: 5. CDR3 bases: TGTGCCGGAACTAGCGGGGGGACCTCCTACAATGAGCAGTTCTTC. It specifies CAGTSGGTSYNEQFF.